This is a list of T cell receptor beta chains from one sample in a study of T cell changes during pregnancy in multiple sclerosis. Data came from immunoSEQ multiplex PCR; TCRdb stores just in-frame clones and leaves some out. The data contain 70,000 to 100,000 clones, approximately 94% of them singletons. The specimen comprised peripheral blood, sampled in the third trimester of pregnancy. The receptors were gathered from a female donor with multiple sclerosis, enrolled in a pregnancy study. The CDR3 runs from the conserved cysteine through the conserved F or W. A D gene is named only where the DNA matches it firmly. Rows give clone size only sometimes, using once, few, many, or a class for an expanded clone.

TRBV4-1	NA	NA	TRBJ2-1	CASSQVSHEQFF	TGCGCCAGCAGCCAAGTTTCTCATGAGCAGTTCTTC
TRBV6-5	NA	NA	TRBJ2-7	CASSSSGGQGQYF	TGTGCCAGCTCGTCTAGTGGGGGCCAAGGGCAGTACTTC
TRBV18	NA	TRBD1	TRBJ1-5	CASSPLYRGRGQPQHF	TGTGCCAGCTCACCCCTTTACAGGGGGCGCGGGCAGCCCCAGCATTTT
TRBV6-1	NA	TRBD1	TRBJ2-1	CASSWTGGKDEQFF	TGTGCCAGCAGTTGGACAGGGGGCAAAGATGAGCAGTTCTTC
TRBV5-6	NA	NA	TRBJ2-5	CASSLELRAGRTQYF	TGTGCCAGCAGCTTGGAGTTACGGGCCGGGAGGACCCAGTACTTC
TRBV2	once	NA	TRBJ2-1	CASSADRLGSNEQFF	TGTGCCAGCAGTGCCGACAGGCTAGGAAGCAATGAGCAGTTCTTC
TRBV5-6	NA	NA	TRBJ2-2	CASSLVETTNTGELFF	TGTGCCAGCAGCTTGGTGGAGACCACGAACACCGGGGAGCTGTTTTTT
TRBV7-2	NA	NA	TRBJ2-3	CASSLARIYTDTQYF	TGTGCCAGCAGCTTAGCGAGGATCTACACAGATACGCAGTATTTT
TRBV27	NA	TRBD1	TRBJ2-7	CASSLSAGGEQYF	TGTGCCAGCAGTTTATCAGCAGGGGGCGAGCAGTACTTC
TRBV27	NA	NA	TRBJ1-4	CASSSQSTNEKLFF	TGTGCCAGCAGTTCACAATCAACTAATGAAAAACTGTTTTTT
TRBV28	few	TRBD1	TRBJ1-2	CASENHNGQGSYTF	TGTGCCAGCGAAAATCACAACGGACAGGGGAGCTACACCTTC
TRBV19	NA	NA	TRBJ2-2	CASSVSPGSSTGELFF	TGTGCCAGTAGTGTCAGCCCAGGCTCCTCCACCGGGGAGCTGTTTTTT
TRBV5-4	once	TRBD1	TRBJ2-6	CASGIIGGAGANVLTF	TGTGCCAGCGGGATCATAGGGGGCGCTGGGGCCAACGTCCTGACTTTC
TRBV7-2	NA	TRBD2	TRBJ2-7	CASSSPSGRYEQYF	TGTGCCAGCAGCTCCCCCAGCGGGAGGTACGAGCAGTACTTC
TRBV19	NA	TRBD1	TRBJ2-5	CASRRTGGVSETQYF	TGTGCCAGTCGTAGAACAGGGGGTGTTAGTGAGACCCAGTACTTC
TRBV5-1	NA	NA	TRBJ2-1	CASSSIGDEQFF	TGCGCCAGCAGCTCCATAGGGGATGAGCAGTTCTTC
TRBV4-1	NA	TRBD2	TRBJ2-1	CASRDPGGRVTNEQFF	TGCGCCAGCAGAGACCCGGGCGGGAGGGTCACCAATGAGCAGTTCTTC
TRBV18	NA	TRBD1	TRBJ2-2	CASSPPDRGPGELFF	TGTGCCAGCTCACCACCGGACAGGGGGCCCGGGGAGCTGTTTTTT
TRBV29-1	NA	NA	TRBJ2-1	CSVDDTGDSYNEQFF	TGCAGCGTTGATGACACGGGGGACTCATACAATGAGCAGTTCTTC
TRBV19	NA	NA	TRBJ2-7	CASSIVPGLPVYEQYF	TGTGCCAGTAGTATAGTTCCAGGGTTACCGGTGTACGAGCAGTACTTC
TRBV27	NA	NA	TRBJ2-7	CASSSFEGWISEQYF	TGTGCCAGCAGTTCTTTCGAGGGATGGATTAGCGAGCAGTACTTC
TRBV6-5	NA	NA	TRBJ2-5	CASRPQTIPGGTQYF	TGTGCCAGCAGACCACAGACGATTCCCGGAGGGACCCAGTACTTC
TRBV27	NA	TRBD1	TRBJ2-3	CASSPRTGGAGTGTDTQYF	TGTGCCAGCAGTCCTAGGACAGGGGGAGCGGGAACGGGCACAGATACGCAGTATTTT
TRBV25-1	NA	NA	TRBJ2-1	CASSEYGASQNEQFF	TGTGCCAGCAGTGAATATGGGGCCAGCCAAAATGAGCAGTTCTTC
TRBV6-1	NA	NA	TRBJ2-7	CASSSTATRVHEQYF	TGTGCCAGCAGTTCGACAGCTACAAGGGTCCACGAGCAGTACTTC
TRBV5-4	NA	NA	TRBJ2-1	CASSLFGGGEQFF	TGTGCCAGCAGCTTGTTCGGAGGGGGCGAGCAGTTCTTC
TRBV10-3	NA	NA	TRBJ1-2	CAISEAGPYGYTF	TGTGCCATCAGTGAAGCGGGTCCCTATGGCTACACCTTC
TRBV28	NA	NA	TRBJ1-1	CASSLLGGWKAFF	TGTGCCAGCAGTCTCTTAGGGGGTTGGAAAGCTTTCTTT
TRBV28	once	NA	TRBJ2-7	CASSSLGEQYF	TGTGCCAGCAGTTCTCTCGGCGAGCAGTACTTC
TRBV6-5	NA	NA	TRBJ2-7	CASSYGGGTYEQYF	TGTGCCAGCAGTTACGGTGGCGGCACCTACGAGCAGTACTTC
TRBV6-5	NA	TRBD2	TRBJ2-1	CASSYSGGRAWYEQFF	TGTGCCAGCAGTTACTCAGGCGGGAGGGCTTGGTATGAGCAGTTCTTC
TRBV5-4	once	NA	TRBJ1-2	CASSPPQGSNYGYTF	TGTGCCAGCAGCCCTCCCCAGGGTTCAAACTATGGCTACACCTTC
TRBV10-3	NA	TRBD2	TRBJ2-2	CAIAGGNTGELFF	TGTGCCATCGCGGGGGGGAACACCGGGGAGCTGTTTTTT
TRBV7-9	NA	NA	TRBJ2-3	CASSPWTAGTDTQYF	TGTGCCAGCAGCCCGTGGACAGCAGGCACAGATACGCAGTATTTT
TRBV5-4	NA	NA	TRBJ2-7	CASSAGGRYYEQYF	TGTGCCAGCAGCGCCGGAGGGCGGTACTACGAGCAGTACTTC
TRBV29-1	NA	TRBD2	TRBJ2-3	CSVDGTSGRRTDTQYF	TGCAGCGTTGATGGGACTAGCGGGAGGCGGACAGATACGCAGTATTTT
TRBV5-1	once	TRBD1	TRBJ1-2	CASSLVNDRGYGYTF	TGCGCCAGCAGCTTGGTTAACGACAGGGGGTATGGCTACACCTTC
TRBV6-5	NA	NA	TRBJ1-1	CASSYSRDTEAFF	TGTGCCAGCAGTTACTCCCGGGACACTGAAGCTTTCTTT
TRBV6-5	NA	TRBD2	TRBJ2-7	CASSQGLELEQYF	TGTGCCAGCAGCCAGGGACTAGAGTTAGAGCAGTACTTC
TRBV11-2	NA	NA	TRBJ1-1	CASSLPGIGTEAFF	TGTGCCAGCAGCTTACCCGGGATTGGCACTGAAGCTTTCTTT
TRBV6-5	NA	NA	TRBJ2-7	CASSSLGGAEFGEQYF	TGTGCCAGCAGTTCCCTCGGAGGGGCCGAGTTTGGCGAGCAGTACTTC
TRBV27	NA	NA	TRBJ2-3	CASSLLAVDTQYF	TGTGCCAGCAGTTTATTGGCTGTGGATACGCAGTATTTT
TRBV6-5	NA	TRBD1	TRBJ1-4	CASSRQGMNNEKLFF	TGTGCCAGCAGCCGACAGGGGATGAATAATGAAAAACTGTTTTTT
TRBV21-1	NA	NA	TRBJ2-5	CASSILAGEYQETQYF	TGTGCCAGCAGCATACTAGCGGGAGAGTACCAAGAGACCCAGTACTTC
TRBV2	few	TRBD1	TRBJ1-1	CASLGQAEAFF	TGTGCCAGCCTGGGACAGGCTGAAGCTTTCTTT
TRBV7-8	once	TRBD2	TRBJ2-3	CASSHSTEPSGPTSTDTQYF	TGTGCCAGCAGCCACTCGACAGAGCCTAGCGGACCAACCAGCACAGATACGCAGTATTTT
TRBV4-3	NA	NA	TRBJ2-2	CASSSPETPSANTGELFF	TGCGCCAGCAGCTCCCCGGAGACGCCATCCGCGAACACCGGGGAGCTGTTTTTT
TRBV27	NA	TRBD1	TRBJ2-3	CASSLSQGQGENF	TGTGCCAGCAGTTTATCGCAGGGACAGGGGGAGAATTTT
TRBV5-6	NA	TRBD2	TRBJ2-7	CASSPKNSGYYEQYF	TGTGCCAGCAGCCCTAAAAATAGCGGGTACTACGAGCAGTACTTC
TRBV7-2	NA	NA	TRBJ2-5	CASSPASGGGETQYF	TGTGCCAGCAGCCCTGCTAGCGGAGGGGGGGAGACCCAGTACTTC
TRBV9	NA	NA	TRBJ2-7	CASSVFEFPYEQYF	TGTGCCAGCAGCGTATTTGAGTTTCCCTACGAGCAGTACTTC